Below are 15 T cell receptor beta chains sequenced from a single sample in a study of T cells in Graves' hyperthyroidism and ophthalmopathy (dated by TCRdb to 2018 to 2020). The method behind the library was multiplex PCR. The sequencer listed for this sample is Illumina HiSeq 2000. The TCR beta CDR3 regions were amplified from the RNA transcripts. The TCR CDR3 was subjected to a first round of RT-PCR using the HTBI primer set and the Qiagen OneStep RT-PCR kit. The raw public data were reprocessed by TCRdb itself: fastp quality trimming at Q25, MiXCR clonotype calling, in-frame beta chains only. Each CDR3 protein appears once, grouped with its most common genes and DNA. This sample gives about 740,000 distinct CDR3 sequences in total; around 13% of them show up just once. In total, the top ten clones hold roughly 10% of the sample. The sequencing input was blood. Every receptor here comes from a woman aged 18-29 years with Graves' hyperthyroidism.

The genes are TRBV10-3 and TRBJ2-1; unclear D gene. The germline V gene encodes CDR1 ENHRY and CDR2 SYGVKD. The length of the CDR3 is 16 residues. V shed 0 bases and J shed 0 bases, with 9 bases lying between them. The CDR3 reads CAISESFSRSYNEQFF. CDR3 DNA sequence: TGTGCCATCAGTGAGTCTTTTTCGCGCTCCTACAATGAGCAGTTCTTC.

This chain connects TRBV5-6 to TRBJ1-2, with D unclear. This CDR3 has 14 residues. From germline, CDR1 is SGHDT and CDR2 YYEEEE. With 5 bases removed from V and 2 bases from J, the gap between germline ends came to 13 bases. The CDR3 DNA reads as TGTGCCAGCAGTGAATCCCAGCCGAACTATGGCTACACCTTC. Its protein is CASSESQPNYGYTF.

This clonotype was picked up many times. The chain couples TRBV7-2 to TRBJ2-7; D not resolved. The V and J ends lost 1 base and 0 bases respectively, with 7 bases between them. Germline V CDR1 and CDR2: SGHTA, FQGNSA. The CDR3 length is 14 residues. The CDR3 loop reads CASSLGQSSYEQYF. CDR3 DNA sequence: TGTGCCAGCAGCTTAGGGCAGAGCTCCTACGAGCAGTACTTC.

J is TRBJ2-2 and V is TRBV2, with 7 positions matching TRBD1. CDR1 is SNHLY, CDR2 FYNNEI, per germline. The CDR3 extends over 14 amino acids. After removal of 5 bases from V and 7 bases from J, the junction contained 7 bases not matched to a gene. CDR3 DNA sequence: TGTGCCAGCAGTCTACAGGGGACGGGCGGGGAGCTGTTTTTT. Its translation: CASSLQGTGGELFF.

The V call is TRBV12-3 or TRBV12-4, the J call TRBJ2-7; D possibly corresponds to TRBD2 (5 bases). V lost 6 bases, J lost 0 bases, and 15 bases lay in between. The CDR3 is 15 amino acids. CDR3 sequence (DNA): TGTGCCAGCAGGAAACTGCTAGCTGGCTCCTACGAGCAGTACTTC. Protein: CASRKLLAGSYEQYF.

This clonotype was seen ten or more times. The rearrangement joins TRBV7-9 to TRBJ2-3; D not certain. The CDR3 extends over 17 amino acids. The germline V gene has CDR1 SEHNR and CDR2 FQNEAQ (reference sequence). V lost 5 bases, J lost 4 bases, and 22 bases lay in between. This CDR3 reads CASSLSAQQKLADTQYF. The DNA for the CDR3 is TGTGCCAGCAGCCTATCCGCACAGCAAAAACTCGCAGATACGCAGTATTTT.

In its sample, this clonotype was seen many times. The rearrangement links TRBV14 to TRBJ2-3; TRBD2 matches 12 bases. CDR1 SGHDN and CDR2 FVKESK come from the germline V gene. Germline trimming cut 1 base from V and 2 bases from J; bases unmatched to any gene: 7. The CDR3 length is 18 residues. The CDR3 sequence: CASSQGYRLAGVTDTQYF. The CDR3 DNA reads as TGTGCCAGCAGCCAAGGCTACCGACTAGCGGGGGTCACAGATACGCAGTATTTT. Complete variable domain (other parts from reference TRBV14 and TRBJ2-3): EAGVTQFPSHSVIEKGQTVTLRCDPISGHDNLYWYRRVMGKEIKFLLHFVKESKQDESGMPNNRFLAERTGGTYSTLKVQPAELEDSGVYFCASSQGYRLAGVTDTQYFGPGTRLTVL.

The chain links TRBV7-2 to TRBJ1-2; possibly TRBD1 for D (6 bases). The CDR3 loop spans 16 amino acids. Per germline, CDR1 SGHTA and CDR2 FQGNSA. V lost 3 bases to trimming and J lost 1 base, with 15 bases between them. CDR3 in DNA: TGTGCCAGCAGCTTTTCGGGGGGGGCTGATAACTATGGCTACACCTTC. It yields the protein CASSFSGGADNYGYTF. The variable domain in full, completed from reference TRBV7-2 and TRBJ1-2, reads GAGVSQSPSNKVTEKGKDVELRCDPISGHTALYWYRQSLGQGLEFLIYFQGNSAPDKSGLPSDRFSAERTGGSVSTLTIQRTQQEDSAVYLCASSFSGGADNYGYTFGSGTRLTVV.

This clonotype was seen ten or more times. The rearrangement links TRBV20-1 to TRBJ2-1; 7 bases line up with TRBD1. Germline assignment: CDR1 DFQATT and CDR2 SNEGSKA (reference sequence). This CDR3 comprises 14 residues. Germline trimming cut 0 bases from V and 3 bases from J; bases unmatched to any gene: 2. The CDR3 nucleotides read TGCAGTGCTAGAGAAGGGACAGTCTACAATGAGCAGTTCTTC. Residues: CSAREGTVYNEQFF.

This sequence joins TRBV11-3 and TRBJ2-1; D might be TRBD2 (5 bases). The better agreement between TRBJ2-7 and the DNA end casts doubt on the J call. Germline values: CDR1 SGHNT, CDR2 YENEEA. This CDR3 has 14 amino acids. The CDR3, as DNA: TGTGCCAGCAGCTGGGGTCGGGGAAACAATGAGCAGTACTTC. Its translation is CASSWGRGNNEQYF.

In this sample, this clonotype turned up many times. CDR3 region: CASSLPGQAYGYTF. DNA of the CDR3: TGTGCCAGCAGTTTGCCGGGACAGGCCTATGGCTACACCTTC. This rearrangement joins TRBV6-2 or TRBV6-3 to TRBJ1-2, with 8 bases fitting TRBD1. CDR1 is MNHEY, CDR2 SVGEGT, per germline. Trimming removed 4 bases from V and 4 bases from J; junction bases left unmatched: 5. This CDR3 spans 14 amino acids.

The chain couples TRBV19 to TRBJ2-3, with 7 bases identical to TRBD2. V was pared by 4 bases and J by 6 bases, with 4 bases of the junction left unmatched. This CDR3 has 13 residues. Germline V gene sequence: CDR1 LNHDA, CDR2 SQIVND (reference sequence). The CDR3 region is CASSSGSRDTQYF. In DNA, the CDR3 is TGTGCCAGTAGTAGCGGGAGCAGGGATACGCAGTATTTT. The full variable domain, with the rest looked up from reference TRBV19 and TRBJ2-3, is DGGITQSPKYLFRKEGQNVTLSCEQNLNHDAMYWYRQDPGQGLRLIYYSQIVNDFQKGDIAEGYSVSREKKESFPLTVTSAQKNPTAFYLCASSSGSRDTQYFGPGTRLTVL.

This clonotype was counted ten times or more. This chain connects TRBV12-3 or TRBV12-4 to TRBJ2-7; a possible D gene is TRBD1 (6 bases). V shed 5 bases and J shed 2 bases, with 19 bases lying between them. This CDR3 comprises 16 residues. The CDR3 DNA is TGTGCCAGCAGTCCCTTCGGACAGAGGAGGACCTACGAGCAGTACTTC. It translates to CASSPFGQRRTYEQYF.

The V and J genes are TRBV19 and TRBJ2-7; the D gene is possibly TRBD2 (5 bases). CDR3 length: 12 amino acids. The V end lost 5 bases, the J end lost 5 bases, and 10 bases lay between the germline ends. CDR1 LNHDA and CDR2 SQIVND come from the germline V gene (reference sequence). The CDR3 nucleotides are TGTGCCAGTAGTGAGGGAGATAACGAGCAGTACTTC. The encoded protein is CASSEGDNEQYF. The whole variable domain, remainder taken from reference TRBV19 and TRBJ2-7, is DGGITQSPKYLFRKEGQNVTLSCEQNLNHDAMYWYRQDPGQGLRLIYYSQIVNDFQKGDIAEGYSVSREKKESFPLTVTSAQKNPTAFYLCASSEGDNEQYFGPGTRLTVT.

This clonotype was recorded at least ten times. The rearrangement uses TRBV11-2 and TRBJ1-3, with D possibly matching TRBD1 (6 bases). The CDR3 length is 17 residues. Germline CDR1 and CDR2: SGHAT and FQNNGV. V was pared by 1 base and J by 0 bases, with 13 bases between. Written as DNA, the CDR3 is TGTGCCAGCAGCTTAGCGGACAGCCAGAACTCTGGAAACACCATATATTTT. This sequence encodes CASSLADSQNSGNTIYF.